These T cell receptor beta chains were read from a single sample in a study of Ad26.COV2.S vaccination and SARS-CoV-2 variants. The table came from immunoSEQ multiplex PCR; TCRdb's copy has only in-frame clones and leaves some out. The table lists about 680,000 clones, more than 70% of them singletons. Material: peripheral blood, obtained in a trial of Ad26.COV2.S vaccine versus placebo. The receptors come from a person between 18 and 59 years old who received the Ad26.COV2.S COVID-19 vaccine or a placebo. Each CDR3 is given with its conserved first and last residue. The D gene is left open where the match is weak. Clone size is given for some rows only: seen once, a few or many times, or a class if the clone is expanded.

size	D	V	J	DNA	CDR3
.	.	TRBV20-1	TRBJ1-1	TGCAGTGCTACCGGGGACACTGAAGCTTTCTTT	CSATGDTEAFF
.	.	TRBV7-9	TRBJ1-1	TGTGCCAGCAGTTCTACAGGGATATCCGAAGCTTTCTTT	CASSSTGISEAFF
many	.	TRBV12-3/TRBV12-4	TRBJ1-4	TGTGCCAGCGCACGGCCTAATGAAAAACTGTTTTTT	CASARPNEKLFF
.	.	TRBV27	TRBJ2-1	TGTGCCAGCAGTACGGGACTCGATGTGAGTGAGCAGTTCTTC	CASSTGLDVSEQFF
.	TRBD1	TRBV12-5	TRBJ2-1	TGTGCTAGTGGTTTGGACCGGGACAGGGGACGTATTGAGCAGTTCTTC	CASGLDRDRGRIEQFF
once	.	TRBV30	TRBJ1-5	TGTGCCTGGAGTACATTAGGCAATCAGCCCCAGCATTTT	CAWSTLGNQPQHF
.	TRBD2	TRBV29-1	TRBJ2-1	TGCAGCGTCCCGGGACTAGCGGAATCACATTGGGTCAATGAGCAGTTCTTC	CSVPGLAESHWVNEQFF
few	TRBD2	TRBV2	TRBJ2-1	TGTGCCAGCAGTTTCCTAGCGGGGGTTAGCCTCAATGAGCAGTTCTTC	CASSFLAGVSLNEQFF
.	TRBD2	TRBV30	TRBJ2-5	TGTGCCTGGAGTATAAGGCTGGGGGGGGAGACCCAGTACTTC	CAWSIRLGGETQYF
many	.	TRBV19	TRBJ1-6	TGTGCCAGTAGCAACCCGGGAGGGCGAAATTCACCCCTCCACTTT	CASSNPGGRNSPLHF
.	TRBD1	TRBV29-1	TRBJ2-5	TGCAGCGATCAGGACAGGGACCAAGAGACCCAGTACTTC	CSDQDRDQETQYF
.	.	TRBV9	TRBJ2-7	TGTGCCAGCAGCGTAGTCCCGACAGGTTACGAGCAGTACTTC	CASSVVPTGYEQYF
.	TRBD1	TRBV19	TRBJ1-4	TGTGCCAGTAGTATAGACACAGGGGCGGCTAATGAAAAACTGTTTTTT	CASSIDTGAANEKLFF
.	TRBD2	TRBV6-2/TRBV6-3	TRBJ2-7	TGTGCCAGCAGTTACACAACTAGCGGGGGTACCTACGAGCAGTACTTC	CASSYTTSGGTYEQYF
few	.	TRBV30	TRBJ1-4	TGTGCCTGGAGTGTAGACTTGAGAGGGGTTGAAAAACTGTTTTTT	CAWSVDLRGVEKLFF
.	.	TRBV30	TRBJ1-2	TGTGCCTGGAGTGTAGGTTGGGGCGGCTACACCTTC	CAWSVGWGGYTF
.	.	TRBV19	TRBJ2-3	TGTGCCAGTAGTGTCGGATTGGCAGATACGCAGTATTTT	CASSVGLADTQYF
.	.	TRBV7-9	TRBJ2-5	TGTGCCAGCAGCCCTCTTACCCAAGAGACCCAGTACTTC	CASSPLTQETQYF
.	.	TRBV7-7	TRBJ2-1	TGTGCTAGCAGCACCGGGACTCTCGCCAATGAGCAGTTCTTC	CASSTGTLANEQFF
.	TRBD1	TRBV30	TRBJ1-2	TGTGCCTGGAGTGTACAGGGGGGCTACACCTTC	CAWSVQGGYTF
.	.	TRBV7-9	TRBJ2-7	TGTGCCAGCAGCTTAGCCATGACTGGTTACGAGCAGTACTTC	CASSLAMTGYEQYF
.	.	TRBV5-1	TRBJ2-5	TGCGCCAGCAGCTTGGTCCCGGGAAGCCAAGAGACCCAGTACTTC	CASSLVPGSQETQYF
.	.	TRBV18	TRBJ1-1	TGTGCCGGGGGACGGGGGAACACTGAAGCTTTCTTT	CAGGRGNTEAFF
.	.	TRBV5-5	TRBJ2-7	TGTGCCAGCAGCTTAGAAACAGCCTACGAGCAGTACTTC	CASSLETAYEQYF
.	TRBD2	TRBV4-2	TRBJ2-3	TGTGCCAGCAGCCAAGGAACCACGAGCGGGGGCACAGATACGCAGTATTTT	CASSQGTTSGGTDTQYF
.	.	TRBV15	TRBJ1-1	TGTGCCACCAGCAGGCCGGGACTTCTGAACACTGAAGCTTTCTTT	CATSRPGLLNTEAFF
few	.	TRBV20-1	TRBJ2-7	TGCAGTGCTAGTTCGGTCTACTTGGCCTACGAGCAGTACTTC	CSASSVYLAYEQYF
once	.	TRBV19	TRBJ2-1	TGTGCCAGTAGTATAGTATCTCCGGACCCCTACAATGAGCAGTTCTTC	CASSIVSPDPYNEQFF
.	.	TRBV19	TRBJ2-4	TGTGCCAGCACAGGTCGATTAGCCAAAAACATTCAGTACTTC	CASTGRLAKNIQYF
.	.	TRBV6-5	TRBJ1-3	TGTGCCAGCAGTTACTCTGGTGGTCCTGGAAACACCATATATTTT	CASSYSGGPGNTIYF
.	TRBD2	TRBV3-1/TRBV3-2	TRBJ2-1	TGTGCCAGCAGCACTCTAGCGGGGGGGCCGTGGGATGAGCAGTTCTTC	CASSTLAGGPWDEQFF
.	.	TRBV5-6	TRBJ2-5	TGTGCCAGCAGCCGGATGGACATCTCGGGGGAGACCCAGTACTTC	CASSRMDISGETQYF
once	.	TRBV29-1	TRBJ1-1	TGCAGCGTTGTCGGGCAGAACACTGAAGCTTTCTTT	CSVVGQNTEAFF
.	TRBD2	TRBV7-2	TRBJ2-5	TGTGCCAGCAGCTTGGGACTAGTTCGGGAGGGGACCCAGTACTTC	CASSLGLVREGTQYF
.	.	TRBV30	TRBJ1-2	TGTGCCTGGAGGCGCTTTACCAACTATGGCTACACCTTC	CAWRRFTNYGYTF
.	.	TRBV7-3	TRBJ2-3	TGTGCCAGCAGCCCCCAGGGGGGGTTCACAGATACGCAGTATTTT	CASSPQGGFTDTQYF
.	TRBD1	TRBV19	TRBJ2-3	TGTGCCAGTAGTAAGGGACAGGCCAGCACAGATACGCAGTATTTT	CASSKGQASTDTQYF
.	TRBD1	TRBV7-9	TRBJ1-3	TGTGCCAGCAGAGACAGGGCCGGAAACACCATATATTTT	CASRDRAGNTIYF
.	.	TRBV7-9	TRBJ1-2	TGTGCCAGCAGCCCCACGGTCCACAGGACAGCTAACTATGGCTACACCTTC	CASSPTVHRTANYGYTF
.	.	TRBV7-9	TRBJ2-7	TGTGCCAGCAGCTTAGTAACTAGAGGGCTTGACGAGCAGTACTTC	CASSLVTRGLDEQYF
few	TRBD1	TRBV10-3	TRBJ1-6	TGTGCCATCAGTGGCTCTCCCCCAGGGGGCACTTCACCCCTCCACTTT	CAISGSPPGGTSPLHF
once	.	TRBV21-1	TRBJ1-6	TGTGCCAGCAGCAACGGGAGGCAGGGCAAGGCTAATTCACCCCTCCACTTT	CASSNGRQGKANSPLHF
.	TRBD2	TRBV19	TRBJ2-1	TGTGCCAGTAGTATCCAGCGGGAGGGTGAGCAGTTCTTC	CASSIQREGEQFF
.	TRBD1	TRBV24-1	TRBJ2-2	TGTGCCACCAGTGATCCGGGACAGTCCCTCACCGGGGAGCTGTTTTTT	CATSDPGQSLTGELFF
.	.	TRBV6-6	TRBJ2-3	TGTGCCAGCAGATCCCGGACCCCTCCCTCGGATACGCAGTATTTT	CASRSRTPPSDTQYF
.	.	TRBV29-1	TRBJ2-2	TGCAGCGTTCGACCAGGGGGGACGAACACCGGGGAGCTGTTTTTT	CSVRPGGTNTGELFF
.	TRBD1	TRBV18	TRBJ1-5	TGTGCCAGCTCAACGGGACAGGTTCAGCCCCAGCATTTT	CASSTGQVQPQHF
.	TRBD2	TRBV4-1	TRBJ2-5	TGCGCCAGCAGCCAAACCGCTGGCGGGGGGATCAAGAGACCCCAGTACTTC	CASSQTAGGGIKRPQYF
.	.	TRBV30	TRBJ1-4	TGTGCCTGGGGAAGCCGGGAAAAACTGTTTTTT	CAWGSREKLFF